The 13 T cell receptor beta chains below were found in one sample sequenced in a study of blood T cells in healthy people across ages. PCR was performed a second time for about 7 to 11 cycles using a sample-barcoded 5' primer and a J-beta primer mix. TCRdb ran MiXCR on the 5' RACE reads and lists one entry per CDR3 protein. The sample has around 1.5 million distinct CDR3 sequences; roughly 60% are singletons. Sample: blood. These receptors were obtained from a man aged 18 to 29 in good health.

This clonotype was seen only a few times. V is TRBV27 and J is TRBJ2-6; D might be TRBD1 or TRBD2, each matching 5 bases. The CDR3 spans 15 residues. The V gene's germline CDR1 is MNHEY and CDR2 SMNVEV (reference sequence). Trimming stripped 4 bases from V and 0 bases from J, with 7 bases between. The CDR3 is CASSWGTSGANVLTF. The CDR3 DNA reads TGTGCCAGCAGTTGGGGGACCTCTGGGGCCAACGTCCTGACTTTC.

In its sample, this clonotype was seen many times. This rearrangement joins TRBV15 to TRBJ2-3; TRBD2 matches at 13 bases. CDR1 is LNHNV and CDR2 is YYDKDF in the germline V gene (reference sequence). V was clipped by 0 bases and J by 14 bases; unmatched bases: 5. CDR3 length: 14 amino acids. The DNA for the CDR3 is TGTGCCACCAGCAGAGATTTGCGACTAGCGGGGGGGTATTTT. As protein: CATSRDLRLAGGYF.

The rearrangement links TRBV4-2 to TRBJ2-3; 8 bases match TRBD2. The V segment lost 2 bases and the J segment 6 bases; nucleotides outside the gene matches: 1. The CDR3 is 13 residues long. In germline, CDR1 is LGHNA, CDR2 YNFKEQ. As DNA, the CDR3 is TGTGCCAGCAGCCAACCGGGGGGGGATACGCAGTATTTT. This sequence encodes CASSQPGGDTQYF.

This sequence joins TRBV29-1 and TRBJ2-5; 8 nucleotides agree with TRBD2. The germline gives CDR1 SQVTM, CDR2 ANQGSEA. This CDR3 spans 16 amino acids. The trim removed 2 bases at V and 3 bases at J, leaving 11 bases unmatched. Written as DNA, the CDR3 is TGCAGCGTTGAAAGGCCGGGGGGGAAGGAGGAAGAGACCCAGTACTTC. Its protein product is CSVERPGGKEEETQYF.

To note about this clonotype: Its ends do not fully match the called genes, so a read error is possible. The CDR3 bases are TGTACCAGCAGCTTACTTTCCGGGACGCGGAACTACAATGAGCAGTTCTTC. Translation gives CTSSLLSGTRNYNEQFF. The chain has TRBV11-1 and TRBJ2-1; D may correspond to TRBD1 or TRBD2 (5 bases each). The germline V gene has CDR1 SGHAT and CDR2 FQDESV (reference sequence). The CDR3 extends over 17 amino acids.

This chain uses TRBV2 with TRBJ1-2, with D tentatively TRBD1 (5 bases). V lost 7 bases and J lost 1, with 10 bases in between. There are 13 residues in the CDR3. Germline V gives CDR1 SNHLY, CDR2 FYNNEI. This chain's CDR3 is CASKEGINYGYTF. CDR3 DNA: TGTGCCAGCAAGGAGGGGATTAACTATGGCTACACCTTC.

This chain links TRBV4-2 with TRBJ2-2; 7 positions match TRBD2. The V gene's germline CDR1 is LGHNA and CDR2 YNFKEQ. This CDR3 has 17 residues. The V segment lost 0 bases and the J segment 6 bases; nucleotides outside the gene matches: 10. The CDR3 nucleotides are TGTGCCAGCAGCCAAGATCTCCAGCGGGGCTTGGCCGGGGAGCTGTTTTTT. Its translation is CASSQDLQRGLAGELFF.

This clonotype was detected only a few times. The chain has TRBV20-1 and TRBJ2-1; D is undetermined. Trimming removed 5 bases from V and 0 bases from J, with 8 bases in between. This CDR3 is 13 amino acids long. Germline CDR1 and CDR2: DFQATT and SNEGSKA (reference sequence). The CDR3 DNA follows: TGCAGTGCTCAGCTGAGCTCCTACAATGAGCAGTTCTTC. Its protein is CSAQLSSYNEQFF.

V gene TRBV4-1 combines with J gene TRBJ1-2, with D perhaps TRBD1 (5 bases). Germline assignment: CDR1 MGHRA and CDR2 YSYEKL. The V end was cut by 2 bases, the J end by 4 bases, with 11 bases between. The CDR3 totals 14 residues. As DNA, the CDR3 is TGCGCCAGCAGCCAACTGACAGATTTCTATGGCTACACCTTC. Its protein is CASSQLTDFYGYTF.

The V gene is TRBV6-6, the J gene TRBJ1-6; D uncertain. V lost 2 bases to trimming and J lost 7 bases, with 6 bases between them. Germline-derived CDR1 and CDR2 are MNHNY and SVGAGI (reference sequence). The CDR3 has 13 residues. CDR3 protein: CASSYNSNSPLHF. The CDR3 region has the DNA TGTGCCAGCAGTTACAACAGCAATTCACCCCTCCACTTT.

Only one count was recorded for this clonotype. The chain recombines TRBV10-3 with TRBJ2-7; 8 bases map to TRBD1. The J segment lost 0 bases and the V segment lost 4 bases, leaving 5 bases of the junction unmatched. This CDR3 has 15 residues. Germline assignment: CDR1 ENHRY and CDR2 SYGVKD. CDR3 bases: TGTGCCATCAGTGGTCAGGGGGCGAGCTCCTACGAGCAGTACTTC. Translation gives CAISGQGASSYEQYF.

The V gene is TRBV2, the J gene TRBJ2-7, with 11 bases aligning to TRBD2. Trimming took 4 bases from V and 6 from J; bases not matched to a gene: 8. The CDR3 is 15 amino acids. Germline-derived CDR1 and CDR2 are SNHLY and FYNNEI. The CDR3 spells CASSVFSGRAPEQYF. The CDR3 bases are TGTGCCAGCAGTGTATTTAGCGGGAGGGCCCCCGAGCAGTACTTC.

The chain uses TRBV7-8 and TRBJ2-5, with D possibly called TRBD1 or TRBD2 (5 bases each). CDR1 SGHVS and CDR2 FQNEAQ come from the germline V gene. Trimming pared 1 base from V and 4 bases from J, leaving 13 bases between. The CDR3 is made up of 15 amino acids. The CDR3 spells CASSLVQGRRETQYF. The CDR3 DNA follows: TGTGCCAGCAGCTTAGTGCAGGGACGGCGAGAGACCCAGTACTTC.